One and the same sample provided the 11 T cell receptor beta chains below, sequenced in a study of blood T cell repertoires in COVID-19. Method: immunoSEQ multiplex PCR; TCRdb's copy keeps in-frame clones and lacks some. The top ten hold less than 6% of the sample, which has under 250,000 clones, about 81% seen once. What was sequenced was peripheral blood. The receptors come from an older woman with COVID-19, enrolled during active disease.

This chain connects TRBV7-6 to TRBJ2-7; 9 bases line up with TRBD2. Looked up from germline, CDR1 is SGHVS and CDR2 is FNYEAQ. Trimming removed 4 bases from V and 0 bases from J; junction bases left unmatched: 16. This CDR3 has 19 amino acids. The CDR3 reads CASSSTPTKGLADSYEQYF. The CDR3 bases are TGTGCCAGCAGCTCGACACCGACGAAGGGACTAGCAGACTCCTACGAGCAGTACTTC.

V usage is TRBV30 and J usage is TRBJ1-1, with 8 positions matching TRBD1. The CDR3 is made up of 11 amino acids. CDR1 and CDR2 (germline): GTSNPN, SVGIG (reference sequence). V shed 5 bases and J 6 bases; nucleotides not matched to a gene: 2. CDR3 sequence: CAWSQGAEAFF. The CDR3 DNA sequence: TGTGCCTGGTCACAGGGGGCTGAAGCTTTCTTT.

This clone showed up just once. Other nucleotide sequences in the sample specify the same CDR3. V gene TRBV2 combines with J gene TRBJ2-2, with 7 bases aligning to TRBD1. V shed 5 bases and J 0 bases; nucleotides not matched to a gene: 3. Germline V gene data show CDR1 as SNHLY and CDR2 as FYNNEI. The CDR3 totals 15 residues. The CDR3 is CASSRQGPNTGELFF. CDR3 nucleotide sequence: TGTGCCAGCAGTCGACAGGGCCCGAACACCGGGGAGCTGTTTTTT. Full variable domain (missing parts from reference TRBV2 and TRBJ2-2): EPEVTQTPSHQVTQMGQEVILRCVPISNHLYFYWYRQILGQKVEFLVSFYNNEISEKSEIFDDQFSVERPDGSNFTLKIRSTKLEDSAMYFCASSRQGPNTGELFFGEGSRLTVL.

This chain joins TRBV5-1 and TRBJ2-1; no firm D call. The V end lost 4 bases, the J end lost 7 bases, and 24 bases lay between the germline ends. The CDR3 spans 17 residues. Germline V gene lookup returns CDR1 SGHRS and CDR2 YFSETQ. In nucleotides, the CDR3 is TGCGCCAGCAGCCTGTCAAAACAACCCGAAATATGGAATGAGCAGTTCTTC. It yields the protein CASSLSKQPEIWNEQFF.

For this clone: Distinct nucleotide sequences in the sample also encode this CDR3. V gene TRBV12-3 or TRBV12-4 combines with J gene TRBJ2-7; D is possibly TRBD1 (6 bases). Trimming cost V 5 bases and J 1 base, with 9 bases left between them. The CDR3 extends over 13 amino acids. CDR3: CASSLTGSYEQYF. CDR3 bases: TGTGCCAGCAGTCTAACAGGGTCCTACGAGCAGTACTTC.

The CDR3 DNA follows: TGTGCCAGCAGCCACATGGGGGGAAACTACAATGAGCAGTTCTTC. It specifies CASSHMGGNYNEQFF. The genes are TRBV5-4 and TRBJ2-1; weak D call: TRBD2 (6 bases). CDR3 length: 15 residues. CDR1 is SGHNT and CDR2 is YYREEE in the germline V gene (reference sequence). Trimming pared 4 bases from V and 3 bases from J, leaving 14 bases between.

V usage is TRBV7-9 and J usage is TRBJ1-3; D unresolved. Germline CDR1 is SEHNR and CDR2 is FQNEAQ (reference sequence). Trimming stripped 1 base from V and 4 bases from J, with 8 bases between. This CDR3 spans 14 amino acids. CDR3 DNA: TGTGCCAGCAGCTTAGTTTCTGGCGGAAACACCATATATTTT. This codes for CASSLVSGGNTIYF. The entire variable domain, with the rest obtained from reference TRBV7-9 and TRBJ1-3, is as follows: DTGVSQNPRHKITKRGQNVTFRCDPISEHNRLYWYRQTLGQGPEFLTYFQNEAQLEKSRLLSDRFSAERPKGSFSTLEIQRTEQGDSAMYLCASSLVSGGNTIYFGEGSWLTVV.

The CDR3 DNA reads TGTGCCAGCAGCCCCGGGACAGGGGGCGAGTCGCATGGCTACACCTTC. Its translation is CASSPGTGGESHGYTF. This rearrangement joins TRBV28 to TRBJ1-2; 12 positions agree with TRBD1. Germline values: CDR1 MDHEN, CDR2 SYDVKM. Trimming at V came to 6 bases and at J to 6 bases, leaving 11 bases not matched to a gene. The length of the CDR3 is 16 residues.

The chain carries TRBV6-5 and TRBJ1-2, with TRBD1 matching 9 bases. Germline lookup yields CDR1 MNHEY and CDR2 SVGAGI. The junction had 9 bases not matched to a gene; V was cut back by 0 bases and J by 7 bases. This CDR3 is 16 amino acids long. The CDR3 here is CASSYSELTGGSGYTF. In DNA, the CDR3 is TGTGCCAGCAGTTACTCGGAATTGACAGGGGGTAGTGGCTACACCTTC.

The chain couples TRBV3-1 (or the pseudogene TRBV3-2) to TRBJ2-1, with D possibly matching TRBD1 (5 bases). The CDR3 consists of 12 residues. Trimming took off 1 base at V and 10 bases at J, with 8 bases between the two ends. Germline V lookup: CDR1 LGHDT, CDR2 YNNKEL (reference sequence). The CDR3 region has the DNA TGTGCCAGCAGCCAAGTTTCAGGGGAGCAGTTCTTC. Amino acids: CASSQVSGEQFF.

The V call is TRBV5-1, the J call TRBJ2-1, with TRBD2 identical over 10 bases. The V and J ends lost 0 bases and 7 bases, in that order; junction bases with no gene match: 10. There are 17 residues in the CDR3. CDR1 and CDR2 from the germline V gene are SGHRS and YFSETQ. CDR3 in DNA: TGCGCCAGCAGCTTGGCTTGGGTAGCGGGAGGAAGGAATGAGCAGTTCTTC. Amino acid sequence: CASSLAWVAGGRNEQFF. Drawing the rest from reference TRBV5-1 and TRBJ2-1, the complete variable domain is KAGVTQTPRYLIKTRGQQVTLSCSPISGHRSVSWYQQTPGQGLQFLFEYFSETQRNKGNFPGRFSGRQFSNSRSEMNVSTLELGDSALYLCASSLAWVAGGRNEQFFGPGTRLTVL.